Presented here are 26 T cell receptor beta chains from one specimen sequenced in a study of breast tumors, draining lymph nodes, adjacent tissues. TCRdb redid the calling of the multiplex PCR reads with MiXCR, one entry per CDR3 protein. The repertoire holds about 200,000 distinct CDR3 sequences, with around 29% as singletons. The lymph nodes were axillary draining lymph nodes from breast cancer patients. The specimen sequenced was axillary lymph node tissue. Source of these receptors: a female donor with breast cancer. Some clones in this sample may be carry-over from other donors' samples.

This clonotype was recorded at least ten times. V is TRBV5-1 and J is TRBJ2-2, with D unresolved. The CDR3 is made up of 16 amino acids. The germline V gene has CDR1 SGHRS and CDR2 YFSETQ. V lost 1 base to trimming and J lost 3 bases, with 13 bases between them. For the CDR3, the DNA is TGCGCCAGCAGCTTGTTAGGGCGAGGCGACACCGGGGAGCTGTTTTTT. Protein sequence: CASSLLGRGDTGELFF.

This clonotype was observed at least ten times. The chain links TRBV7-9 to TRBJ2-7, with D possibly TRBD2 on 6 matching bases. Germline CDR1 SEHNR, CDR2 FQNEAQ (reference sequence). The CDR3 runs to 16 residues. Trimming left V 5 bases short and J 0 bases short, with 17 bases between. DNA of the CDR3: TGTGCCAGCAGCCAATCGGGGAGGTTGACCTCCTACGAGCAGTACTTC. It is translated as CASSQSGRLTSYEQYF.

This clonotype has at least ten counts. The gene calls are TRBV7-2 and TRBJ1-4; D unclear. V shed 4 bases and J shed 8 bases, with 11 bases lying between them. The germline V gene has CDR1 SGHTA and CDR2 FQGNSA. This CDR3 spans 13 amino acids. Written as DNA, the CDR3 is TGTGCCAGCAGCTCGGGAGGGCAGGAAAAACTGTTTTTT. Its protein product is CASSSGGQEKLFF.

The table lists this clonotype with many counts. V gene TRBV4-2 combines with J gene TRBJ1-3; a weak D match, TRBD1 (6 bases). Germline V CDR1 and CDR2: LGHNA, YNFKEQ. The V end lost 4 bases, the J end lost 6 bases, and 13 bases lay between the germline ends. The length of the CDR3 is 14 residues. DNA for the CDR3: TGTGCCAGCAGCCGGGCAGGGGCCGAAAACACCATATATTTT. Its translation: CASSRAGAENTIYF.

This clonotype was counted ten times or more. The CDR3 region has the DNA TGTGCCAGCAGCCCCACCATCGGGACTAGCTCCTACGAGCAGTACTTC. Protein: CASSPTIGTSSYEQYF. The chain recombines TRBV7-9 with TRBJ2-7; 8 bases map to TRBD2. Germline V CDR1 and CDR2: SEHNR, FQNEAQ (reference sequence). The junction had 9 bases not matched to a gene; V was cut back by 5 bases and J by 0 bases. The CDR3 extends over 16 amino acids.

With regard to this clonotype: The junction differs from germline at one of its ends, possibly a read error. V and J are TRBV24-1 and TRBJ2-2; 10 positions agree with TRBD2. The CDR3 is made up of 15 amino acids. Per the germline V gene, CDR1 is KGHDR and CDR2 is SFDVKD. The CDR3 is CAASDWTSGGGELFF. Written as DNA, the CDR3 is TGTGCCGCCAGCGACTGGACTAGCGGTGGCGGGGAGCTGTTTTTT.

This chain connects TRBV15 to TRBJ1-5; 8 bases are a match to TRBD1. V dropped 6 bases and J dropped 6; count of bases not matched to a gene: 10. This CDR3 has 15 amino acids. CDR1 LNHNV and CDR2 YYDKDF come from the germline V gene (reference sequence). Here the CDR3 reads CATSRALRGRQPQHF. DNA of the CDR3: TGTGCCACCAGTCGCGCCCTCAGGGGGCGTCAGCCCCAGCATTTT.

This clonotype was counted ten times or more. This chain connects TRBV6-4 to TRBJ2-3, with a possible D match to TRBD2 (5 bases). Per the germline V gene, CDR1 is MRHNA and CDR2 is SNTAGT. The CDR3 runs to 14 residues. Trimming stripped 2 bases from V and 3 bases from J, with 9 bases between. The CDR3 here is CASSDELGTDTQYF. DNA for the CDR3: TGTGCCAGCAGTGACGAACTAGGAACAGATACGCAGTATTTT.

This clonotype was counted a few times. This chain links TRBV3-1 with TRBJ2-1; 8 positions agree with TRBD2. CDR3 length: 15 residues. Losses at the gene ends were 7 bases for V and 8 bases for J; bases not matched to a gene: 13. Germline CDR1 LGHDT, CDR2 YNNKEL (reference sequence). The CDR3 loop is CASTLRSGGPDEQFF. DNA for the CDR3: TGTGCCAGCACCCTTCGGTCGGGAGGGCCCGATGAGCAGTTCTTC.

V is TRBV19 and J is TRBJ1-4; 10 bases map to TRBD1. The CDR3 covers 17 residues. The J segment lost 4 bases and the V segment lost 6 bases, leaving 11 bases of the junction unmatched. CDR1 is LNHDA, CDR2 SQIVND, per germline (reference sequence). The CDR3 nucleotides read TGTGCCAGTAGGGGACAGGGGAGGGGGTACCTTAATGAAAAACTGTTTTTT. Residues: CASRGQGRGYLNEKLFF.

In its sample, this clonotype was seen many times. The DNA of the CDR3 is TGTGCCAGCAGCTTAGCGGGATCTGGAAACACCATATATTTT. Translating gives CASSLAGSGNTIYF. The chain combines TRBV7-2 with TRBJ1-3; no clear D gene. The CDR3 covers 14 residues. Trimming shortened V by 0 bases and J by 1 base, and 4 bases separated the two germline ends. Germline V lookup: CDR1 SGHTA, CDR2 FQGNSA. Supplemented by reference TRBV7-2 and TRBJ1-3, the full variable domain reads GAGVSQSPSNKVTEKGKDVELRCDPISGHTALYWYRQSLGQGLEFLIYFQGNSAPDKSGLPSDRFSAERTGGSVSTLTIQRTQQEDSAVYLCASSLAGSGNTIYFGEGSWLTVV.

This clonotype was detected ten times or more. This chain connects TRBV16 to TRBJ1-5; the D is unclear. Germline CDR1 KGHSY, CDR2 FQNENV. The CDR3 runs to 14 residues. Trimming took off 4 bases at V and 3 bases at J, with 10 bases between the two ends. CDR3 residues: CASSPPRDNQPQHF. As DNA, the CDR3 is TGTGCCAGCAGCCCACCTCGCGACAATCAGCCCCAGCATTTT.

This clonotype was recorded many times. The chain carries TRBV12-3 or TRBV12-4 and TRBJ2-7; 10 nucleotides align to TRBD1. J lost 6 bases, V lost 6 bases, and 8 bases had no gene match. The CDR3 length is 14 residues. CDR3 sequence: CASRSGQGSPEQYF. The CDR3 region has the DNA TGTGCCAGCAGATCGGGACAGGGGTCCCCCGAGCAGTACTTC.

This clonotype was seen ten or more times. This chain links TRBV3-1 with TRBJ2-2; D gene ambiguous. CDR1 and CDR2 from the germline V gene are LGHDT and YNNKEL (reference sequence). The CDR3 totals 11 residues. The V gene lost 3 bases and the J gene lost 7 bases, with 3 bases spanning the gap. CDR3 region: CASSHIGELFF. Written as DNA, the CDR3 is TGTGCCAGCAGCCATATCGGGGAGCTGTTTTTT.

This clonotype was observed many times. The rearrangement joins TRBV19 to TRBJ1-6; a possible D gene is TRBD1 (6 bases). The CDR3 covers 15 residues. V was clipped by 6 bases and J by 7 bases, with 16 bases between them. Germline V lookup: CDR1 LNHDA, CDR2 SQIVND (reference sequence). CDR3 amino acids: CASRQSGTNNSPLHF. As DNA, the CDR3 is TGTGCCAGTAGACAATCCGGGACAAACAATTCACCCCTCCACTTT.

The chain uses TRBV18 and TRBJ2-2, with unresolved D. V gave up 6 bases and J gave up 2 bases, with 19 bases separating them. The CDR3 is 17 amino acids. The germline CDR1 and CDR2 sequences are KGHSH and LQKENI. This CDR3 is CASSPSGGPGNTGELFF. The CDR3, as DNA: TGTGCCAGCTCCCCCAGTGGCGGCCCTGGAAACACCGGGGAGCTGTTTTTT.

This clonotype was observed at least ten times. This rearrangement joins TRBV10-3 to TRBJ1-6; TRBD1 aligns across 7 bases. The germline CDR1 and CDR2 sequences are ENHRY and SYGVKD. The CDR3 extends over 15 amino acids. The CDR3 spells CATGVDSSYNSPLHF. DNA of the CDR3: TGTGCTACAGGGGTGGATAGCTCCTATAATTCACCCCTCCACTTT.

In the case of this clonotype: A single base separates this from a much larger clone, so it may be a read error. The chain links TRBV7-9 to TRBJ2-2, with D tentatively TRBD1 or TRBD2 (5 bases each). Per germline, CDR1 SEHNR and CDR2 FQNEAQ (reference sequence). The CDR3 is 15 amino acids. The CDR3 DNA sequence: TGTGCCAGCAGCTTACTGCAGGGAAACACCGGGGAGCTGCTTTTT. Translation: CASSLLQGNTGELLF.

This clonotype was seen a few times. Sequence at one end of the junction differs from germline and may be a read error. CDR3 sequence: CASSLDWGFHYF. The CDR3, as DNA: TGTGCCAGCAGCTTGGACTGGGGATTTCACTACTTC. The chain has TRBV5-4 and TRBJ2-4; D is ambiguous. CDR3 length: 12 residues. Germline-derived CDR1 and CDR2 are SGHNT and YYREEE (reference sequence).

This clonotype was observed many times. This sequence joins TRBV12-3 or TRBV12-4 and TRBJ1-3; D is undetermined. Trimming took 3 bases from V and 0 from J, leaving 3 bases between them. The CDR3 has 13 residues. CDR3 sequence: CASSLFSGNTIYF. In DNA, the CDR3 is TGTGCCAGCAGTTTGTTCTCTGGAAACACCATATATTTT.

This clonotype was seen repeatedly, ten times or more. The chain combines TRBV4-1 with TRBJ1-3; D unresolved. V was cut by 4 bases and J by 2 bases, with 9 bases left in between. The CDR3 has 14 residues. CDR1 and CDR2 (germline): MGHRA, YSYEKL. In nucleotides, the CDR3 is TGCGCCAGCAGCCGCAACTTTGCTGGAAACACCATATATTTT. Its protein is CASSRNFAGNTIYF.

The table lists this clonotype with a few counts. This may be a read error, as it is one base from a much larger clone. V and J are TRBV5-1 and TRBJ1-5, with D possibly being TRBD1 (6 bases). The germline gives CDR1 SGHRS, CDR2 YFSETQ. This CDR3 is built from 14 residues. Trimming removed 4 bases at V and 10 bases at J, with 18 bases between. The CDR3 reads CASSIQGPPHPQHF. The CDR3 DNA follows: TGCGCCAGCAGCATACAGGGTCCCCCTCACCCCCAGCATTTT. The full variable domain, rest sourced from reference TRBV5-1 and TRBJ1-5, is KAGVTQTPRYLIKTRGQQVTLSCSPISGHRSVSWYQQTPGQGLQFLFEYFSETQRNKGNFPGRFSGRQFSNSRSEMNVSTLELGDSALYLCASSIQGPPHPQHFGDGTRLSIL.

The rearrangement links TRBV19 to TRBJ2-5; D may be TRBD2 (5 bases). CDR3 length equals 17 residues. The germline CDR1 and CDR2 sequences are LNHDA and SQIVND (reference sequence). Trimming stripped 5 bases from V and 2 bases from J, with 21 bases between. The CDR3 DNA follows: TGTGCCAGTAGTTCCCAAATGTTATTGGGAGTTCAAGAGACCCAGTACTTC. Its translation: CASSSQMLLGVQETQYF.

This clonotype was detected only a few times. A read error may be the cause here, since a much bigger clone is one base away. V usage is TRBV7-2 and J usage is TRBJ2-1; 12 bases line up with TRBD2. CDR3 length: 21 amino acids. Germline V gene data show CDR1 as SGHTA and CDR2 as FQGNSA. CDR3 DNA: TGTGCCAGCCGCTTAGGATTTCGACTAGCGGGGGCCGGGAGCTCCTACAATGAGCAGTTCTTC. Translated, it gives CASRLGFRLAGAGSSYNEQFF.

The table lists this clonotype with many counts. V is TRBV7-8 and J is TRBJ2-1, with 10 bases fitting TRBD1. Germline V gene lookup returns CDR1 SGHVS and CDR2 FQNEAQ. V trimming: 4 bases; J trimming: 7 bases; junction bases outside the gene matches: 7. The CDR3 is 15 amino acids. CDR3 DNA: TGTGCCAGCAGCTCACCACGGACAGGGGGGAATGAGCAGTTCTTC. Residues: CASSSPRTGGNEQFF.

In this sample, this clonotype turned up many times. The chain carries TRBV7-8 and TRBJ2-5, with 9 bases that match TRBD1. This CDR3 has 14 residues. The J segment lost 2 bases and the V segment lost 6 bases, leaving 4 bases of the junction unmatched. Germline CDR1 and CDR2: SGHVS and FQNEAQ. CDR3 in amino acids: CASRLTGGQETQYF. As DNA, the CDR3 is TGTGCCAGCAGGTTGACAGGGGGACAAGAGACCCAGTACTTC.